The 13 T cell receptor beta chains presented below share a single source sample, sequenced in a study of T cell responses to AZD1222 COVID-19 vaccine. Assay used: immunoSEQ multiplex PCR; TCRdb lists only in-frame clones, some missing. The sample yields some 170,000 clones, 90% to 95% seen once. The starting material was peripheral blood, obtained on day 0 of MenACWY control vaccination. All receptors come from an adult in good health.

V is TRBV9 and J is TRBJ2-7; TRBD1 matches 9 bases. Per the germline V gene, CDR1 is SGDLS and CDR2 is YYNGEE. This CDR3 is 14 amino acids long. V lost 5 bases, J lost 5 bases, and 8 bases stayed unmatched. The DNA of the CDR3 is TGTGCCAGCAGTGCCCCAACAGGGGGCCACGAGCAGTACTTC. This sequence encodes CASSAPTGGHEQYF. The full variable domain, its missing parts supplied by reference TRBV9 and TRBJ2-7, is DSGVTQTPKHLITATGQRVTLRCSPRSGDLSVYWYQQSLDQGLQFLIQYYNGEERAKGNILERFSAQQFPDLHSELNLSSLELGDSALYFCASSAPTGGHEQYFGPGTRLTVT.

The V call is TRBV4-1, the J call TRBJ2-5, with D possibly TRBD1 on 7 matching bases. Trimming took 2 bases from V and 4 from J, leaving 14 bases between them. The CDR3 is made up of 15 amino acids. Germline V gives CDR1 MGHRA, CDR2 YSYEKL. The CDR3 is CASSQRRGQLETQYF. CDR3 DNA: TGCGCCAGCAGCCAAAGGCGGGGACAGTTAGAGACCCAGTACTTC.

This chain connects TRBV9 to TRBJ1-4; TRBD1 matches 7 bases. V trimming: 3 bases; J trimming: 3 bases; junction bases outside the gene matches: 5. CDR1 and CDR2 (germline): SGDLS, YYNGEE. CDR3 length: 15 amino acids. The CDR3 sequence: CASSGGGTANEKLFF. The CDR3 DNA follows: TGTGCCAGCAGCGGAGGGGGGACAGCTAATGAAAAACTGTTTTTT.

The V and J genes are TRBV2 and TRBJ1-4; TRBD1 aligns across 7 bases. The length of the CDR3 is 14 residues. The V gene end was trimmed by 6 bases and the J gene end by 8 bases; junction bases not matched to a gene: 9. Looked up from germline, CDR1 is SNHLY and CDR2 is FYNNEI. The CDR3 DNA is TGTGCCAGCAGAGGGGGACAGAAAGCGGAAAAACTGTTTTTT. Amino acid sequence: CASRGGQKAEKLFF.

CDR3 sequence (DNA): TGTGCCAGTAGTATCCCCCCCTCCCGACGCAATGAGCAGTTCTTC. Protein product: CASSIPPSRRNEQFF. The chain couples TRBV19 to TRBJ2-1; D not resolved. This CDR3 region has 15 residues. Germline V lookup: CDR1 LNHDA, CDR2 SQIVND (reference sequence). V was trimmed by 3 bases and J by 6 bases, leaving 15 bases between them.

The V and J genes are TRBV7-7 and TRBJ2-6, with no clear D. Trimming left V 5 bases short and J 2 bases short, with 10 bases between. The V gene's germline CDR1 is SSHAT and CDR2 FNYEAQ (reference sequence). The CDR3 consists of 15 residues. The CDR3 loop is CASSPGSTGANVLTF. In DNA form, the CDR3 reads TGTGCCAGCAGCCCCGGGTCGACTGGGGCCAACGTCCTGACTTTC.

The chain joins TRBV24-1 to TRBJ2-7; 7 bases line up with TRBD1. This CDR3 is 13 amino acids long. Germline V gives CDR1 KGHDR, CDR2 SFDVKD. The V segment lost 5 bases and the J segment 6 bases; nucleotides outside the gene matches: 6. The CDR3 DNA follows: TGTGCCACCAGTGTACAGGGGTCCGTCGAGCAGTACTTC. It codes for CATSVQGSVEQYF.

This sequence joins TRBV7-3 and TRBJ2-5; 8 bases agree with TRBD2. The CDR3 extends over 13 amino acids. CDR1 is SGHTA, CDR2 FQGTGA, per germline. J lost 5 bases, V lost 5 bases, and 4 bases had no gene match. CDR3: CASSPGLAETQYF. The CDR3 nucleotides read TGTGCCAGCAGCCCTGGACTAGCCGAGACCCAGTACTTC.

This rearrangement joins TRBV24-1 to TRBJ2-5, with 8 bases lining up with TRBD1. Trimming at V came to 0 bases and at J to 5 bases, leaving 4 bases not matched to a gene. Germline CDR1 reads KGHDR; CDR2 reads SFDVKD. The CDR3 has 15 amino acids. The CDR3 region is CATSDLQGARETQYF. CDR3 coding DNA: TGTGCCACCAGTGATTTGCAGGGGGCTAGGGAGACCCAGTACTTC.

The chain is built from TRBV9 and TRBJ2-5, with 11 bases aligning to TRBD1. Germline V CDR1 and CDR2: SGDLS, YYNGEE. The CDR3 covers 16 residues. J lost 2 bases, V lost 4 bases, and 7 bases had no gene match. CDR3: CASSLNWDRGQETQYF. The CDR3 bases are TGTGCCAGCAGCCTAAATTGGGACAGGGGGCAAGAGACCCAGTACTTC. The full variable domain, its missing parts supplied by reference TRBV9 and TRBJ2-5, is DSGVTQTPKHLITATGQRVTLRCSPRSGDLSVYWYQQSLDQGLQFLIQYYNGEERAKGNILERFSAQQFPDLHSELNLSSLELGDSALYFCASSLNWDRGQETQYFGPGTRLLVL.

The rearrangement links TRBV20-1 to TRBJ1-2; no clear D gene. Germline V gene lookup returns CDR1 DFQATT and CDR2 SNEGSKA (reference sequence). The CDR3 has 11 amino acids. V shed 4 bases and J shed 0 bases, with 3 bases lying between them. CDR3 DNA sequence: TGCAGTGCTACACCTAACTATGGCTACACCTTC. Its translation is CSATPNYGYTF.

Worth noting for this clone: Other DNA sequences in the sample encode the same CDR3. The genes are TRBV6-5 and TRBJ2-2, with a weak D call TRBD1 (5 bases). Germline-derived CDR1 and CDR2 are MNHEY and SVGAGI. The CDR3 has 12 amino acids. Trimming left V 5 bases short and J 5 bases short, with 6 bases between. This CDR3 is CASSRGTGELFF. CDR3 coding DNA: TGTGCCAGCAGTAGGGGAACCGGGGAGCTGTTTTTT.

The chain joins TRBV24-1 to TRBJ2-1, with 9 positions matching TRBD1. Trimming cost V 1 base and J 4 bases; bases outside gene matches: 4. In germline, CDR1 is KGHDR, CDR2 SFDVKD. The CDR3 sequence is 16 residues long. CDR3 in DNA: TGTGCCACCAGTGATTTCGAGACAGGGGGATACAATGAGCAGTTCTTC. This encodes CATSDFETGGYNEQFF.